The clone carrying this TCR beta chain showed up many times. The source of the sample is a study of T cells in Graves' hyperthyroidism and ophthalmopathy. TCR beta CDR3 sequences were amplified from RNA transcripts. The TCR CDR3 first-round RT-PCR relied on the HTBI primer set. Each CDR3 protein gets one entry after TCRdb re-called the multiplex PCR reads with MiXCR. The repertoire consists of hundreds of thousands of distinct CDR3 sequences, with about a sixth occurring once and the leading ten covering over 45%. The CDR3 extends over 14 amino acids. V was shortened by 2 bases and J by 7 bases, with 13 bases between the two germline ends. Germline CDR1 is SGHTA and CDR2 is FQGNSA.

The rearrangement joins TRBV7-2 to TRBJ2-3; D might be TRBD1 or TRBD2, each matching 5 bases. The specimen was blood. This receptor was taken from a woman in her sixties with Graves' ophthalmopathy. The CDR3 spells CASSLTRGSNTQYF. DNA for the CDR3: TGTGCCAGCAGCTTAACGAGGGGCTCAAATACGCAGTATTTT.